This TCR beta chain is drawn from a study of identical twins. This clonotype was picked up a small number of times. Its antigen is not known. Template switching added a universal primer site, and cDNA bore unique molecular identifiers. TCRdb used MiXCR to reprocess the 5' RACE reads, holding one entry per CDR3 protein. The table has under 900,000 distinct CDR3 sequences, 15% to 20% seen once. V was pared by 5 bases and J by 4 bases, with 11 bases between. The CDR3 consists of 13 residues. Study observations and caveats: Invariant MAIT and iNKT cells are populations that could partly confound zero-insertion analyses.

This same sample was also taken into another study, of T cells expressing NK-cell markers. That report notes: Sorting of alpha-beta TCR T cells alone was achieved in several experiments with an anti-gamma-delta TCR antibody.

The TCR was taken from a woman younger than 35 in good health. The sequencing input was PBMCs. The J gene is TRBJ1-1, the V gene TRBV12-3 or TRBV12-4, with D maybe TRBD1 (6 bases). CDR3 DNA: TGTGCCAGCAGTCGGGGAGGGGGCACTGAAGCTTTCTTT. This codes for CASSRGGGTEAFF.